This T cell receptor beta chain was documented in a study of cytomegalovirus exposure and HLA in healthy donors listed by TCRdb under 2017. Context from the whole study: In an earlier analysis of under 750 of the donors, under 300 Gb of sequence data and some 120 million unique TCR beta sequences from about 179 million T cells were reported. A separate validation cohort of 100 to 150 different subjects was used in addition to the approximately 700-subject first cohort. HLA typing included class I and class II loci at four-digit resolution. Donor age, sex, ethnicity and CMV serostatus were compiled alongside the repertoire data. The number of typed donors differed by locus: roughly 629-630 for A, B, C, DRB1 and DQB1; approximately 520 for DQA1; 606 for DPA1; and some 430 for DPB1. The study was designed to test whether signatures of past pathogen exposure could be identified by cataloging public T cell receptors. In an earlier analysis of a few hundred of the donors, high-throughput TCR beta sequencing was used to judge whether each TCR beta V gene segment behaved as functional or pseudogenic. An early release covering more than 500 HLA-typed donors comprised approximately 290 gigabases of sequencing data and 85 million to 100 million unique TCR sequences. On average, about 240,000 unique TCR beta nucleotide sequences were sequenced per donor among fewer than 500 genotyped donors of the cohort, with 15% to 20% of those sequences being non-productive. Of the approximately 370 genotyped donors, 81% were placed in the genetic ancestry cluster associated with self-reported Caucasian donors. The later analysis used no new phenotypic data to find candidate immune exposures, relying instead on TCR beta sequences and their occurrence across donors. A later genetic analysis used genome-wide SNP genotypes for about three fifths of the roughly 700 donors, treating that subset as a discovery cohort. To predict cytomegalovirus infection status, the study brought together high-throughput TCR immunosequencing, statistical association of individual TCRs with disease status, and machine learning. To study patterns of TCR occurrence, a later analysis re-analyzed previously published TCR beta repertoires from under 750 donors and added high-resolution HLA genotyping. A handful of DR-DQ haplotypes were handled as single units for association and clustering because linkage in the cohort was strong. All discovery cohort repertoires had been generated using a single sequencing platform. Using immunosequencing, the study profiled T cell repertoires from about 620 subjects and related those repertoires to cytomegalovirus serostatus.

The cohort comprised fewer than 700 healthy bone marrow donors. All cohort members were sampled while nominally healthy, although unrecorded immune exposures were likely present. The donor tested CMV seropositive and was one of the 289 seropositive cohort members. Every donor gave a peripheral blood sample, and the peripheral blood mononuclear cells from that sample were used for TCR beta sequencing. Genomic DNA extraction from the blood cell samples was performed with the Qiagen DNeasy Blood Extraction Kit. Library preparation used the immunoSEQ multiplex PCR assay. For the multiplex PCR, a mixture combining 60 forward primers for TCR Vbeta segments and 13 reverse primers for TCR Jbeta segments was used. A multiplex PCR assay on genomic DNA amplified the CDR3 region of rearranged TCR beta genes. Amplified TCR beta libraries were sequenced as 87-base-pair reads on the Illumina HiSeq System. The study's own analysis went as follows. In a later analysis, roughly 80 million unique TCR beta chains were counted across the approximately 640 repertoires, and around 10 million of these chains were shared by at least two donors. A nearest-neighbor algorithm error-corrected the raw reads and collapsed the reads into unique sequences, merging closely related sequences to remove PCR and sequencing errors. CDR3 sequences were aligned to IMGT reference sequences to assign V, D and J gene segments. Each retained sequence needed at least a six-nucleotide match to both a V gene segment and a J gene segment. Rearrangements were called productive when the CDR3 lacked stop codons and stayed in frame with V and J; all others were non-productive. Following IMGT convention, CDR3 was defined as the stretch from the second conserved V-encoded cysteine up to the conserved J-encoded phenylalanine. Sequences without an unambiguous match to a single V gene segment were excluded from the earlier analysis of several hundred of the donors. An earlier analysis of 587 of the donors classified V segments as functional when productive rearrangements were above 56.7% and as segregating when the standard deviation between donors was above 5%. A statistical classification framework was built to diagnose cytomegalovirus status from the catalog of TCR beta chain sequences. In a later analysis, TCR nucleotide sequences were compared against IMGT/GENE-DB human TR gene sequences so that V and J genes could be assigned. In a later analysis, CDR3 sequences and most-parsimonious VDJ recombination scenarios were assigned using the TCRdist pipeline. A later analysis defined each TCR beta chain by its CDR3 amino acid sequence plus V-gene family, and excluded reads lacking a unique V-gene family. As a way to deal with suspected cross-contamination and a sequencing artifact, a later analysis dropped 592 nucleotide sequences that were highly shared and had low generation probability. In a later analysis, a clonal expansion index was calculated for each public chain from normalized within-repertoire ranks of inferred template counts. In a later analysis, generation probabilities were computed using a VDJ recombination model fitted to out-of-frame rearrangements, and the results were checked against IGoR. In a later analysis, TCR-TCR, TCR-HLA and TCR-CMV co-occurrence was scored with hypergeometric tests, and a repertoire-size bias correction was applied to TCR pairs. False discovery rates were estimated in a later analysis by permuting HLA or CMV assignments 20 times. In a later analysis, co-occurring TCRs were grouped using DBSCAN, and TCRdist sequence similarity was added for clustering within HLA-allele-positive subsets. For co-occurrence clustering, repertoires with fewer than 30,000 or more than 120,000 public chains were excluded, along with roughly 5 repertoires with anomalous nucleotide sharing. In its TCRdb copy, this immuneACCESS table keeps in-frame sequences only and misses some clones. Where compared with another copy, unresolved V genes explain less than half of these, and the others have no known cause. The DNA gave D and trimming, while V, J and clone size come from that table. The sample table records approximately 150,000 clones; around two thirds of these occur just once. The ten largest clones add up to about 9.4% of the sample.

Overall study results and their limits: In a later analysis, some 17,000 TCR beta sequences were associated with specific HLA alleles at a false discovery rate of 0.05. Most TCR sequences were observed very rarely across donors, whereas some public TCRs were present in many individuals. A later genetic analysis reported fewer N-insertions in productive TCRs among donors in an Asian-associated ancestry cluster than the roughly 700-donor mean. Most CMV-associated TCR beta chains appeared to be HLA-restricted in a later analysis, and the HLA associations seemed to be driven largely by CMV exposure. A cluster of highly shared sequence variants was judged likely to be a technical artifact of the sequencing pipeline. When HLA alleles, especially DR and DQ, strongly co-occurred, attributing TCR associations to individual alleles was difficult. Linkage disequilibrium might explain the correlated functional status among segregating V segments, but an unknown experimental factor could not be excluded. Compared with equally common non-associated chains, HLA-associated TCR beta chains in a later analysis were more clonally expanded and had lower generation probabilities. Sequencing depth was assumed to be roughly uniform across donors in the presence/absence analyses, though that assumption may not hold. According to a later analysis, TCR association rates differed among HLA loci, with DRB1 alleles showing the most associated TCRs and HLA-C alleles showing the fewest. An earlier analysis of approximately 540 of the donors showed that most TCR beta V segments appeared in productive rearrangements either about 87% or about 30% of the time, which broadly matched IMGT annotations. Immune exposure information for the cohort was limited to CMV serostatus. In this cohort, only TCR beta chains were sequenced, and detectable features were limited by the absence of alpha or paired-chain data. A further reported finding was that TCR beta sequences accurately predicted the HLA-A and HLA-B alleles for most subjects in the first cohort. It was suggested by the authors that the approach could potentially be generalized to other disease states and immunological phenotypes. According to a later analysis, parvovirus B19, influenza, CMV and Epstein-Barr virus appeared linked to several top co-occurrence clusters. Because HLA typing was missing for some donors at each locus, association tests included only the typed subset. The study gave a list of 150 to 200 TCR beta chains associated with cytomegalovirus. Roughly 15 rarely observed V segments, including chromosome 9 orphons, were excluded from the earlier analysis of a few hundred of the donors because counts were too low. In a later genetic analysis, a missense DCLRE1C variant was associated with V-gene and J-gene trimming of TCR beta chains, and the association was replicated in an independent cohort. In vitro tests confirmed that a few of the cytomegalovirus-associated TCR beta chains recognize cytomegalovirus antigens. Cytomegalovirus status was reported to be diagnosed by the classifier with high specificity and sensitivity in both the original and validation cohorts.

This clone was found a few times. What this receptor recognizes is not known. No clone much larger than this one lies a single base away; base qualities are absent. Source material: PBMCs. This TCR came from a young man in good health and CMV-seropositive.

DNA sequence: TGTGCCAGCAGCCCCGTCGACGGCGGTCCCTACAATGAGCAGTTCTTC. Translated, it reads CASSPVDGGPYNEQFF. The chain links TRBV7-9 with TRBJ2-1, with the D gene too uncertain to name. V is cut by 5 bases and J by 2 bases, and the space between the germline ends is 16 bases. Sequences SEHNR (CDR1) and FQNEAQ (CDR2) are obtained from the germline V gene (reference sequence). The CDR3 holds 16 amino acids from the cysteine to the phenylalanine. Only the CDR3 portion is preserved as DNA: 48 bases, with reading frame beginning at the first base.